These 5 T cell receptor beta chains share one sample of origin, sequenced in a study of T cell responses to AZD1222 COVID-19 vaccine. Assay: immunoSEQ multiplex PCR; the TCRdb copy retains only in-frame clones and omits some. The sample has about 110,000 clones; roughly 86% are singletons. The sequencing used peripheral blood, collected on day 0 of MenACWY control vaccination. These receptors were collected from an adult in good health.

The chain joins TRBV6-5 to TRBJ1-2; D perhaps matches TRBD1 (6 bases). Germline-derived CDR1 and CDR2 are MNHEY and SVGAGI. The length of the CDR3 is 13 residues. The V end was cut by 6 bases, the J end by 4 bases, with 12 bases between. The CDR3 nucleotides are TGTGCCAGCAGCACAGGGACGGGCTATGGCTACACCTTC. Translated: CASSTGTGYGYTF.

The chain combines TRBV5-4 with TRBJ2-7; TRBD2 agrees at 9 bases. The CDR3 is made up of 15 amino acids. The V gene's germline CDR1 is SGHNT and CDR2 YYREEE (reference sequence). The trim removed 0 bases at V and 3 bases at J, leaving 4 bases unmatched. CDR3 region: CASSLGLADYYEQYF. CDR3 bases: TGTGCCAGCAGCTTGGGACTAGCGGATTACTACGAGCAGTACTTC.

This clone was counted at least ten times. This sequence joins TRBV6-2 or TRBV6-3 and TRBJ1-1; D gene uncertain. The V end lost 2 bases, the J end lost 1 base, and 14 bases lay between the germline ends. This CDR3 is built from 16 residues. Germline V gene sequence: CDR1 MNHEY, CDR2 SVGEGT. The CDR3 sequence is CASSYALNRTNTEAFF. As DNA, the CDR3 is TGTGCCAGCAGTTACGCCCTGAACCGGACGAACACTGAAGCTTTCTTT.

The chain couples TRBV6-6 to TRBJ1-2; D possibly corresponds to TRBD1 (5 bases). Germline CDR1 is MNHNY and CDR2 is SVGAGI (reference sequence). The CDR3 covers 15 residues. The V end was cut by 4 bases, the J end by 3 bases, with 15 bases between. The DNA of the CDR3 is TGTGCCAGCAGTTCCCCAGGGAAGGTTGACTATGGCTACACCTTC. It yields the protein CASSSPGKVDYGYTF.

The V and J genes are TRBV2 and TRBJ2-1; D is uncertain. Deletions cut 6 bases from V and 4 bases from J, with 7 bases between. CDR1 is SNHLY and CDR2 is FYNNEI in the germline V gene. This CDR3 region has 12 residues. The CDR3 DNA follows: TGTGCCAGCAGGCCCGGGTACAATGAGCAGTTCTTC. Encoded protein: CASRPGYNEQFF. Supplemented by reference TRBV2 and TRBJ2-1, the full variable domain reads EPEVTQTPSHQVTQMGQEVILRCVPISNHLYFYWYRQILGQKVEFLVSFYNNEISEKSEIFDDQFSVERPDGSNFTLKIRSTKLEDSAMYFCASRPGYNEQFFGPGTRLTVL.